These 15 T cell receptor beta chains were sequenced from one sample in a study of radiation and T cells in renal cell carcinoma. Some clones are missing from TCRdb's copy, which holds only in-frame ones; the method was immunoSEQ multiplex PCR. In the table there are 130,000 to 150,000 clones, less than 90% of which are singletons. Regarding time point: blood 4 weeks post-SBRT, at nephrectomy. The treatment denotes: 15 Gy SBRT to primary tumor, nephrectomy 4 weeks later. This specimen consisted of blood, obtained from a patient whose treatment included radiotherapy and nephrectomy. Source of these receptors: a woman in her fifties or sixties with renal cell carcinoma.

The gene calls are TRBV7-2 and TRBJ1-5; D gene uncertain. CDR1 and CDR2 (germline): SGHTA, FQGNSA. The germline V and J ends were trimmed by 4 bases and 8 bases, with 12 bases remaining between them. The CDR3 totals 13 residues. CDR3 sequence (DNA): TGTGCCAGCAGCTCCCCCAATGAGGAGCCCCAGCATTTT. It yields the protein CASSSPNEEPQHF.

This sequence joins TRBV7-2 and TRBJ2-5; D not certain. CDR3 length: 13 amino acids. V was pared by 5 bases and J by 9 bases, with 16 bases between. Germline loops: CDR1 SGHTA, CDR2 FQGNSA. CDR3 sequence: CASSPGPYRAQYF. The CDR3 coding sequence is TGTGCCAGCAGCCCTGGGCCTTATAGGGCCCAGTACTTC.

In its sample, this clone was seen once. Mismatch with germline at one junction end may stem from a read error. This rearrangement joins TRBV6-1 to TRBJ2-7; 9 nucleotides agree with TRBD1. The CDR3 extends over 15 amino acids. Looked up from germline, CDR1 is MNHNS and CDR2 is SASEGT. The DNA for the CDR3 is TGTGCCAGCAGTGAAGGCCAAGGGACAGGGTCGTCCTTACCATTT. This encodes CASSEGQGTGSSLPF.

CDR3 sequence reads: CATGTHYEQYF. The CDR3 nucleotides are TGTGCCACCGGGACCCACTACGAGCAGTACTTC. V and J are TRBV19 and TRBJ2-7; D possibly matches TRBD1 or TRBD2 (5 bases each). V lost 10 bases to trimming and J lost 3 bases, with 10 bases between them. CDR3 length: 11 amino acids. Germline CDR1 is LNHDA and CDR2 is SQIVND (reference sequence).

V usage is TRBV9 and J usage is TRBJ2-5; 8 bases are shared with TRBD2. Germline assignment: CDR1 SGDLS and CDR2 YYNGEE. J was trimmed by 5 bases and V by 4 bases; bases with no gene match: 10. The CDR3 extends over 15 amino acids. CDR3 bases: TGTGCCAGCAGCCCAGTAGCGGGGCGGCGGGAGACCCAGTACTTC. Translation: CASSPVAGRRETQYF.

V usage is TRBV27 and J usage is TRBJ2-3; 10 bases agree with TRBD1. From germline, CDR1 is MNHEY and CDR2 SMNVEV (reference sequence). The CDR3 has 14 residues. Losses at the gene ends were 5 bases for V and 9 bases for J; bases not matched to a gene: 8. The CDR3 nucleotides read TGTGCCAGCAGTCTCGACAGGGGGCTTGGAACGCAGTATTTT. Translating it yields CASSLDRGLGTQYF.

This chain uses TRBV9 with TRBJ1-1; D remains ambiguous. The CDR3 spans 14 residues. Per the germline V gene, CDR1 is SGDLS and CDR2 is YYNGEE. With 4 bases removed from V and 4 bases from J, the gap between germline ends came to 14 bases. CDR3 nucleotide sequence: TGTGCCAGCAGCCTAAGACCTATAGGCACTGAAGCTTTCTTT. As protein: CASSLRPIGTEAFF. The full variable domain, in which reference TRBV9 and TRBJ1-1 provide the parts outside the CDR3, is DSGVTQTPKHLITATGQRVTLRCSPRSGDLSVYWYQQSLDQGLQFLIQYYNGEERAKGNILERFSAQQFPDLHSELNLSSLELGDSALYFCASSLRPIGTEAFFGQGTRLTVV.

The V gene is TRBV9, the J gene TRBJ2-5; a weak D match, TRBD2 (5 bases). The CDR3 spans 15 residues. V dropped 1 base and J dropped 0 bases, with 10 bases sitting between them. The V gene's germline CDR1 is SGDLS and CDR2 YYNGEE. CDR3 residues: CASSVYGGYQETQYF. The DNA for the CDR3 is TGTGCCAGCAGCGTATACGGCGGGTACCAAGAGACCCAGTACTTC.

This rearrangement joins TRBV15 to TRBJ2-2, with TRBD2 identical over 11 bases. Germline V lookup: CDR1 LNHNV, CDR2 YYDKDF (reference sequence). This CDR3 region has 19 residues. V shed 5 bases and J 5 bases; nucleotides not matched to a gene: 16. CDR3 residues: CATSDGSGTSGTFTGELFF. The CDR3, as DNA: TGTGCCACCAGCGACGGGTCTGGGACTAGCGGTACTTTTACCGGGGAGCTGTTTTTT.

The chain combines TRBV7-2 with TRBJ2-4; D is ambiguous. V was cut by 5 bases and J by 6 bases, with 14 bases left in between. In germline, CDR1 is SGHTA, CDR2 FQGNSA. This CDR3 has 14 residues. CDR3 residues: CASSETLSGNIQYF. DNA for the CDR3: TGTGCCAGCAGCGAGACCCTTAGTGGAAACATTCAGTACTTC.

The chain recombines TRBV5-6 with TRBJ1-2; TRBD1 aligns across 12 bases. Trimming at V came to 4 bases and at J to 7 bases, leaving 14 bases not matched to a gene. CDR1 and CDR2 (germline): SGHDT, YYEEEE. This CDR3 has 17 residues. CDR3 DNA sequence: TGTGCCAGCAGCCACCGGGACAGGGGGCGCCAGGGGGGTGGCTACACCTTC. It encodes CASSHRDRGRQGGGYTF.

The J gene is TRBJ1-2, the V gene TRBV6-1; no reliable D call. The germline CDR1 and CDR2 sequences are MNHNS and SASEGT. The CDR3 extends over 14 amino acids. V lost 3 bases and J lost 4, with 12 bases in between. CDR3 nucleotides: TGTGCCAGCAGTGACGGTGGCTGGAGCTATGGCTACACCTTC. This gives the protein CASSDGGWSYGYTF.

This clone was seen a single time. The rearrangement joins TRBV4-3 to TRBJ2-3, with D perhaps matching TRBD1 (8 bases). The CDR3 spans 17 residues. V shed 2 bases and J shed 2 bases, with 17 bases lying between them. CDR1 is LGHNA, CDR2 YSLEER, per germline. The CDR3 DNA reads TGCGCCAGCAGCCAAAACCGACAGGGGACTACCACAGATACGCAGTATTTT. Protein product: CASSQNRQGTTTDTQYF.

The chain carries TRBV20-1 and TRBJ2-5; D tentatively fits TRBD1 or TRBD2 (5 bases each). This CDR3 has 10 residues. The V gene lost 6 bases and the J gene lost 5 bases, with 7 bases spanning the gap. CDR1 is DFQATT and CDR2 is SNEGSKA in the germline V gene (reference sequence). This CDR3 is CSAWGETQYF. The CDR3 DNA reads TGCAGTGCCTGGGGGGAGACCCAGTACTTC.

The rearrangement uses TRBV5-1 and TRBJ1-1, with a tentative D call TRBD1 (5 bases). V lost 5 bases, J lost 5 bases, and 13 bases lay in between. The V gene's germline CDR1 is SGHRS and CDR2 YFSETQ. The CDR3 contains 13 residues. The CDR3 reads CASRSGGRTEAFF. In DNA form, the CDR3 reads TGCGCCAGCAGGTCCGGGGGGAGGACTGAAGCTTTCTTT.